The 10 T cell receptor beta chains below all came from one sample that was sequenced in a study of CXCR3-negative and CXCR3-positive naive CD8 T cells. Findings and limits, study-wide: A higher hydrophobicity marked the TRB CDR3s of CXCR3-positive naive cells versus CXCR3-negative naive cells.

These TCRs are of unknown antigen specificity. Preparation of TRB cDNA libraries relied on 5' RACE carrying UMI labels. TCRdb reprocessed the 5' RACE reads, with one entry per CDR3 protein and no DNA. In all, the sample yields tens of thousands of distinct CDR3 sequences. The sample comprised naive CXCR3+ CD8+ T cells from blood. Stated subset: CD45RO-CCR7+CD27+CD95- naive CD8+ T cells expressing CXCR3 (TNR3+). The receptor set was obtained from a human donor in good health. Some clones in this sample may be carry-over from other donors' samples.

The CDR3 spells CASSQGWGNEQYF. The J gene is TRBJ2-7, the V gene TRBV4-3. The CDR3 has 13 amino acids. Germline CDR1 and CDR2: LGHNA and YSLEER.

The rearrangement links TRBV28 to TRBJ2-2; the TCRdb D gene call, TRBD2, has no DNA to confirm it. The germline CDR1 and CDR2 sequences are MDHEN and SYDVKM. The CDR3 has 14 amino acids. The CDR3 loop is CASIREGPNGELFF.

The CDR3 spells CASSLGLAVQETQYF. The genes are TRBV28 and TRBJ2-5; TCRdb indicates TRBD2, and absent DNA this call remains unverified. The CDR3 is 15 amino acids. The germline V gene has CDR1 MDHEN and CDR2 SYDVKM. Looking up the rest from reference TRBV28 and TRBJ2-5 gives the full variable domain: DVKVTQSSRYLVKRTGEKVFLECVQDMDHENMFWYRQDPGLGLRLIYFSYDVKMKEKGDIPEGYSVSREKKERFSLILESASTNQTSMYLCASSLGLAVQETQYFGPGTRLLVL.

The chain joins TRBV12-3 or TRBV12-4 to TRBJ1-1; TCRdb calls TRBD1, which cannot be checked without DNA. CDR3 length: 13 amino acids. The CDR3 loop reads CASSWGEGTEAFF.

The CDR3 loop reads CASSPLGDTQYF. V gene TRBV18 combines with J gene TRBJ2-3. CDR1 KGHSH and CDR2 LQKENI come from the germline V gene. The CDR3 length is 12 residues.

This sequence joins TRBV12-3 or TRBV12-4 and TRBJ2-7; TCRdb's D call, TRBD1, is unchecked because there is no DNA. The CDR3 has 16 amino acids. The CDR3 spells CASRLSGTGGFYEQYF.

The chain carries TRBV27 and TRBJ2-7; TCRdb's D gene call, TRBD1, goes unchecked for lack of DNA. Per germline, CDR1 MNHEY and CDR2 SMNVEV (reference sequence). CDR3 length: 15 amino acids. The CDR3 reads CASSPTWGSHYEQYF.

The chain has TRBV28 and TRBJ1-1. Germline V gives CDR1 MDHEN, CDR2 SYDVKM. The CDR3 extends over 16 amino acids. The CDR3 loop is CASSPNYREVNTEAFF.

This chain uses TRBV29-1 with TRBJ2-5; TCRdb reports TRBD1, a call that lacks DNA to check it against. This CDR3 is 12 amino acids long. The germline V gene has CDR1 SQVTM and CDR2 ANQGSEA. The CDR3 is CSVWTGQETQYF.

This chain links TRBV29-1 with TRBJ2-1. CDR3 length: 11 residues. Germline V CDR1 and CDR2: SQVTM, ANQGSEA. The CDR3 loop reads CSVEQYNEQFF.